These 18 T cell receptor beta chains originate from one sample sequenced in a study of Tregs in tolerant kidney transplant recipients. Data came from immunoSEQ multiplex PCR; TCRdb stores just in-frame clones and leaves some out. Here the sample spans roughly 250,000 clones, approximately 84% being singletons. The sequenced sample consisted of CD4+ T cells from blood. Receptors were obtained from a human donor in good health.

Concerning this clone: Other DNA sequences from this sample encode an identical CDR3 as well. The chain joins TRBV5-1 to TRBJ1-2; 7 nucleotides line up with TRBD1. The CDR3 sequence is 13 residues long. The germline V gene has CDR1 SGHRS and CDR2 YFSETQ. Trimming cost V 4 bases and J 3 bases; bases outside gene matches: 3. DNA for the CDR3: TGCGCCAGCAGCCGTCAGGGGGACTATGGCTACACCTTC. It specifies CASSRQGDYGYTF.

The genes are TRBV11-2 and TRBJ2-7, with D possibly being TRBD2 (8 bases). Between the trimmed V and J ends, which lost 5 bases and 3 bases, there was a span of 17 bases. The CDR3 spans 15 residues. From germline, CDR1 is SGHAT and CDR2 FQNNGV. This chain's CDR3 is CASSIGTRGLYEQYF. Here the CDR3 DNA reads TGTGCCAGCAGCATCGGGACTAGGGGGCTCTACGAGCAGTACTTC.

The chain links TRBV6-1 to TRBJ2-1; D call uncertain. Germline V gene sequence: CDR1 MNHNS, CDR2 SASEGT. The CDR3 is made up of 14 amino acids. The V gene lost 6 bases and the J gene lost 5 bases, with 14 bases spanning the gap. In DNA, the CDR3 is TGTGCCAGCAGGATGATCGTGTCGAACAATGAGCAGTTCTTC. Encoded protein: CASRMIVSNNEQFF.

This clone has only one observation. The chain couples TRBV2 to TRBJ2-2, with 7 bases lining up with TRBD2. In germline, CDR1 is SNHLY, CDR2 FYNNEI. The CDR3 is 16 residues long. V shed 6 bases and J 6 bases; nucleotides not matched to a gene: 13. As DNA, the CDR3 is TGTGCCAGCAGGAATCACCAGGGAGGGCCGGCCGGGGAGCTGTTTTTT. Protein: CASRNHQGGPAGELFF.

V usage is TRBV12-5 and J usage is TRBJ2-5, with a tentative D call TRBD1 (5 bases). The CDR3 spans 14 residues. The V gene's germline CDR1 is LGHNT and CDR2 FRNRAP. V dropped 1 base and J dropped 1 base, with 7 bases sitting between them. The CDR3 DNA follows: TGTGCTAGTGGTTTGGGACAGTTCCAAGAGACCCAGTACTTC. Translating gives CASGLGQFQETQYF.

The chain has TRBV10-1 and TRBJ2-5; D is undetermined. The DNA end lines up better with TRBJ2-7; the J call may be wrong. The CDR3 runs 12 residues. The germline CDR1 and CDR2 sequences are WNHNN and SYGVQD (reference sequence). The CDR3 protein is CASGRRAYEQYF. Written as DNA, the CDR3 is TGCGCCAGCGGGCGGAGAGCCTACGAGCAGTACTTC.

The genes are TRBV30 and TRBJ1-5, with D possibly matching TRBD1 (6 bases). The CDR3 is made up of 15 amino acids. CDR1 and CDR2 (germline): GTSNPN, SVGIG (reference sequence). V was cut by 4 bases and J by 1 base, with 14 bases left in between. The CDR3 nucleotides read TGTGCCTGGACCCCCGGGAGGGGGAGCAATCAGCCCCAGCATTTT. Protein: CAWTPGRGSNQPQHF.

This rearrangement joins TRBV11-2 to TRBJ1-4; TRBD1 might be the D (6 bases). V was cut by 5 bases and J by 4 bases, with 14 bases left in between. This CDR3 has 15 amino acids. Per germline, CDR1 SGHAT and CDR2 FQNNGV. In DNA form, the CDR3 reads TGTGCCAGCAGCCAACAGGGACGGCTTAATGAAAAACTGTTTTTT. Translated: CASSQQGRLNEKLFF.

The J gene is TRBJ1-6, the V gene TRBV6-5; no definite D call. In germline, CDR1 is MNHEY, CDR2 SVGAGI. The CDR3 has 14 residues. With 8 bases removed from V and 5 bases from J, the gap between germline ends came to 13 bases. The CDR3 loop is CASGRASNNSPLHF. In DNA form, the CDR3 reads TGTGCCAGCGGGCGGGCATCGAATAATTCACCCCTCCACTTT.

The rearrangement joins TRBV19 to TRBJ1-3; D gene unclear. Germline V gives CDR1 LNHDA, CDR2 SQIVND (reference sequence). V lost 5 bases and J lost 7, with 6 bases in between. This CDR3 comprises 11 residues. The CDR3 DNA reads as TGTGCCAGTAGTTTACAGAACACCATATATTTT. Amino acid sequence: CASSLQNTIYF.

The CDR3, as DNA: TGTGCCAGCAGCCCACAGGGGGCAAGGACAGATACGCAGTATTTT. Amino acids: CASSPQGARTDTQYF. V and J are TRBV14 and TRBJ2-3, with TRBD1 matching 9 bases. V shed 4 bases and J 3 bases; nucleotides not matched to a gene: 5. The CDR3 has 15 residues. Per the germline V gene, CDR1 is SGHDN and CDR2 is FVKESK.

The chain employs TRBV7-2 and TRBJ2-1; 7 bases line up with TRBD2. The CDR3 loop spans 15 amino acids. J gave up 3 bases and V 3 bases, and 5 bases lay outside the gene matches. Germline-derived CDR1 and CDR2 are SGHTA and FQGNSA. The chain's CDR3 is CASSFSTGGYNEQFF. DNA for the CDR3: TGTGCCAGCAGCTTCAGTACGGGGGGCTACAATGAGCAGTTCTTC.

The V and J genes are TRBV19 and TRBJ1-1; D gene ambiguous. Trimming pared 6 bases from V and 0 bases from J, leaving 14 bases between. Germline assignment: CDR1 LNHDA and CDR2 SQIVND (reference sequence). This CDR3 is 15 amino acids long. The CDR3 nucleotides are TGTGCCAGTAGGCCGACGCTCCAGTTGAACACTGAAGCTTTCTTT. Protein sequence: CASRPTLQLNTEAFF.

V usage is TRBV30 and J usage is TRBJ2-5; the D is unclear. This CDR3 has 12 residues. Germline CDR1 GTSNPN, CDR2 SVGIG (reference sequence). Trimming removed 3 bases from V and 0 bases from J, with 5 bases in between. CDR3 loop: CAWRGNQETQYF. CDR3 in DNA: TGTGCCTGGAGAGGCAACCAAGAGACCCAGTACTTC.

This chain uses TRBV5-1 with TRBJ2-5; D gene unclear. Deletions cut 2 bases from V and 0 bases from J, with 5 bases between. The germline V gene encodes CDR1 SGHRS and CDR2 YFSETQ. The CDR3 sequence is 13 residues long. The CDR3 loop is CASSFGDQETQYF. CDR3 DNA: TGCGCCAGCAGCTTTGGGGACCAAGAGACCCAGTACTTC.

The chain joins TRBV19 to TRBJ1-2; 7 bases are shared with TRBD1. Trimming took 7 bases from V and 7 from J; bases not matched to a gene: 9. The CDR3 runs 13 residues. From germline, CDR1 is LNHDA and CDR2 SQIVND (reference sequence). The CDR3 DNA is TGTGCCAGTACCCCGACAGGGAGGACTGGCTACACCTTC. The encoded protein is CASTPTGRTGYTF.

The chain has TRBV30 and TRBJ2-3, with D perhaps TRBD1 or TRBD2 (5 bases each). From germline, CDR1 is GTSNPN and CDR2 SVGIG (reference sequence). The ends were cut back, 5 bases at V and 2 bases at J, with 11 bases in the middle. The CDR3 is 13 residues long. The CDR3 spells CAWGGVDTDTQYF. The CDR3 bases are TGTGCCTGGGGGGGAGTCGACACAGATACGCAGTATTTT.

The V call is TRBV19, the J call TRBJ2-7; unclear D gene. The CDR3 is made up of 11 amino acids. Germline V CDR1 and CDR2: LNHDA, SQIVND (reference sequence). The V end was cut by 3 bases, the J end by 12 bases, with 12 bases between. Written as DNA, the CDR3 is TGTGCCAGTAGTATCGGGTCAGAGGTGTACTTC. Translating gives CASSIGSEVYF.